This TCR beta chain was observed in a study of blood T cell repertoires in COVID-19. Germline V CDR1 and CDR2: WNHNN, SYGVQD (reference sequence). V shed 6 bases and J 7 bases; nucleotides not matched to a gene: 12. The CDR3 runs 16 residues. Some clones are missing from TCRdb's copy, which holds only in-frame ones; the method was immunoSEQ multiplex PCR. The data show 180,000 or so clones, roughly 85% seen once. The specimen sequenced was PBMCs or T cells enriched from blood (not recorded which). This TCR was sampled from a woman between 50 and 59 years old who had recovered from COVID-19. The genes are TRBV10-1 and TRBJ2-1; TRBD1 aligns across 10 bases. CDR3 loop: CASSPGGDRGKNEQFF. As DNA, the CDR3 is TGCGCCAGCAGCCCGGGAGGGGACAGGGGCAAAAATGAGCAGTTCTTC.